This TCR beta chain originates from a study of T-cell memory formation after mild COVID-19. Looking at the study overall: TCR clusters showed largely donor specificity. Study-level results: CD4/CD8 balance characterized clones contracting day 15 to 85, and CD4+ skew characterized later expanders. Cross-reactive memory appears to have joined, as suggested by some responding clones showing up in pre-infection memory.

Constant-segment primers served in 5'RACE that generated TCR alpha and TCR beta cDNA libraries bearing sample barcodes and UMIs. TCRdb re-analysed the 5' RACE reads in MiXCR, keeping a single row per CDR3 protein. Altogether under 110,000 distinct CDR3 sequences are present, about a sixth being singletons, with the ten largest covering roughly 27%. About this clonotype: Its antigen is currently unknown.

Deletions cut 7 bases from V and 1 base from J, with 10 bases between. This CDR3 has 13 amino acids. Germline CDR1 SQVTM, CDR2 ANQGSEA. The rearrangement uses TRBV29-1 and TRBJ2-2, with D tentatively TRBD1 (6 bases). Sequencing used PBMCs or a T cell subset sorted from them (not recorded which). The origin of this receptor is an adult woman who had mild COVID-19 (a few samples of this study predate the infection). Cell type and time point are not known. The CDR3 DNA reads as TGCAGCGCAACAGGGCGGAACACCGGGGAGCTGTTTTTT. It translates to CSATGRNTGELFF.